The rows below give T cell receptor beta chains drawn from one sample of a study of T cells in Graves' hyperthyroidism and ophthalmopathy. TCRdb recomputed calls from the multiplex PCR reads with MiXCR, one row per CDR3 protein. The data show hundreds of thousands of distinct CDR3 sequences, 45% seen once. The material sequenced was peripheral blood or thyroid tissue (not recorded which). The receptors stem from an adult man with Graves' disease, either hyperthyroidism or ophthalmopathy (not recorded which). The CDR3 runs from the conserved cysteine through the conserved F or W. D genes are given only for firm matches. Only part of the rows carry a size: once, few, many, or a class if the clone is expanded.

J,V,size,D,DNA,CDR3
TRBJ2-5,TRBV10-3,NA,TRBD2,TGTGCTACCCCGGGACTAGCCCAAGAGACCCAGTACTTC,CATPGLAQETQYF
TRBJ1-6,TRBV6-5,NA,NA,TGTGCCATCAGTTACGTCCTGGGGGCATCGAAGGGTTCACCCCTCCACTTT,CAISYVLGASKGSPLHF
TRBJ1-6,TRBV2,NA,TRBD1,TGTGCCAGCAGCGTGAGACAGGGTACTAATTCACCCCTCCACTTT,CASSVRQGTNSPLHF
TRBJ1-4,TRBV11-1,NA,NA,TGTGCCAGCAGCTTAGGGTCGGGAGGAAAACTGTTTTTT,CASSLGSGGKLFF
TRBJ1-1,TRBV10-3,NA,NA,TGTGCTAGAGTCCTGACTGGGAACACTGAAGCTTTCTTT,CARVLTGNTEAFF
TRBJ1-6,TRBV7-9,NA,NA,TGTGCTAGAGATCCTAAGGGAATTAGTTCACCCCTCCACTTT,CARDPKGISSPLHF
TRBJ1-1,TRBV20-1,few,NA,TGCAGTGCTAGCGGGGTAATGAACACTGAAGCTTTCTTT,CSASGVMNTEAFF
TRBJ2-2,TRBV10-3,once,TRBD2,TGTGCCATCAGTGCGGTAGCGGGAGGGCCTCCCGGGGAGCTGTTTTTT,CAISAVAGGPPGELFF
TRBJ1-5,TRBV2,many,NA,TGTGCCAGCAGTTACGGGGGAAGCAATCAGCCCCAGCATTTT,CASSYGGSNQPQHF
TRBJ1-1,TRBV7-9,NA,NA,TGTGCCAGCAGCTCATACAGGGACACTGAAGCTTTCTTT,CASSSYRDTEAFF
TRBJ1-2,TRBV7-9,NA,NA,TGTGCCAGCAGCTTAGATCAGCCCCGCGGCTATGGCTACACCTTC,CASSLDQPRGYGYTF
TRBJ2-7,TRBV7-9,few,TRBD1,TGTGCCAGCAGCTTCCGGGACAGGACCTACGAGCAGTACTTC,CASSFRDRTYEQYF
TRBJ1-1,TRBV7-3,many,NA,TGTGCCAGCAGGGCCCGGGTATCCACTGAAGCTTTCTTT,CASRARVSTEAFF
TRBJ1-5,TRBV14,NA,NA,TGTGCCAGCAGCGCTTTGGGGGTGTATAGCAATCAGCCCCAGCATTTT,CASSALGVYSNQPQHF
TRBJ1-1,TRBV7-9,NA,TRBD1,TGTGCCAGCAGCTCGACAGGGATGAGCTATGGCTACACTGAAGCTTTCTTT,CASSSTGMSYGYTEAFF
TRBJ2-7,TRBV7-6,many,TRBD1,TGTGCCAGCAGCTTAGGGGGGACAGGGTCCTACGAGCAGTACTTC,CASSLGGTGSYEQYF
TRBJ2-7,TRBV15,many,NA,TGTGCCACCAGCAGAGATCTTGAGGGCAGGAACTTC,CATSRDLEGRNF
TRBJ2-2,TRBV9,NA,TRBD1,TGTGCCAGCAGCACACAGGGGGCAGGGTCGTCCGGGGAGCTGTTTTTT,CASSTQGAGSSGELFF
TRBJ1-6,TRBV12-3/TRBV12-4,few,NA,TGTGCCAGCAGTTTAAAAACGTCCTATAATTCACCCCTCCACTTT,CASSLKTSYNSPLHF
TRBJ1-6,TRBV12-3/TRBV12-4,many,NA,TGTGCCAGCAGTCGGGATGTTTCACCCCTCCACTTT,CASSRDVSPLHF
TRBJ1-5,TRBV5-1,many,TRBD1,TGTGCCAGCAGCTTGGGGACAGTACAATCAGCCCAGCATTTT,CASSLGTVQSAQHF
TRBJ1-4,TRBV12-3/TRBV12-4,NA,NA,TGTGCCAGCAGCCTTCTAGCGGGAGGGAATGAAAAACTGTTTTTT,CASSLLAGGNEKLFF
TRBJ1-4,TRBV6-5,NA,NA,TGTGCCAGCAGTCGCAACGGGAGGGGAAAAGAAAAACTGTTTTTT,CASSRNGRGKEKLFF
TRBJ1-3,TRBV7-3,once,NA,TGTGCCAGCAGCTTAGCGGTGTTCTCTGGAAACACCATATATTTT,CASSLAVFSGNTIYF
TRBJ1-2,TRBV9,many,TRBD1,TGTGCCAGCAGCGCGACAGGGAACTATGGCTACACCTTC,CASSATGNYGYTF
TRBJ2-5,TRBV20-1,NA,TRBD1,TGCAGTGCTCGTGGGACAGGGGGCGGAGAAGAGACCCAGTACTTC,CSARGTGGGEETQYF
TRBJ1-5,TRBV19,NA,NA,TGTGCCAGTAGTATAGAGGGTAGCAATCAGCCCCAGCATTTT,CASSIEGSNQPQHF
TRBJ2-7,TRBV6-6,once,NA,TGTGCCAGCAGTAGGCGCGCGGGGGCAGTTAACTACGAGCAGTACTTC,CASSRRAGAVNYEQYF
TRBJ1-4,TRBV7-9,NA,NA,TGTGCCAGCAGCTCCCGAGAAGGACAGTTTTTT,CASSSREGQFF